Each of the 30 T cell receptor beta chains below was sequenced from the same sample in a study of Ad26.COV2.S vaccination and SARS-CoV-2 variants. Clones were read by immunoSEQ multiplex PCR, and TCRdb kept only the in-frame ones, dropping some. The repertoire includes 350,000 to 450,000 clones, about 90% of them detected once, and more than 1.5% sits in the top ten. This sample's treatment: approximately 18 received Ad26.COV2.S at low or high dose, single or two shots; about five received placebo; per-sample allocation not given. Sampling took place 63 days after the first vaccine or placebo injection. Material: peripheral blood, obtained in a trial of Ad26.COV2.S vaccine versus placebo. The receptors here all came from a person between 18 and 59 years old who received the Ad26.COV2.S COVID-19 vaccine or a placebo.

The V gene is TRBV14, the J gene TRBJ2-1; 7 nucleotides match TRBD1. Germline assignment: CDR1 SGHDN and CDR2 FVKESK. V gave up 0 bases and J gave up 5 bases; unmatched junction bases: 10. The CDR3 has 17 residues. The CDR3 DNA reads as TGTGCCAGCAGCCAAGATTGGCTGCGACAGGGCGACAATGAGCAGTTCTTC. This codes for CASSQDWLRQGDNEQFF.

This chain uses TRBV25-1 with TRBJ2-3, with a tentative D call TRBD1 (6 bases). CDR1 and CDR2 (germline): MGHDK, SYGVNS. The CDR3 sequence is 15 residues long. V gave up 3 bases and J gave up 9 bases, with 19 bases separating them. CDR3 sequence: CASSEEAGIRGTQYF. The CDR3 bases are TGTGCCAGCAGTGAGGAAGCAGGTATAAGGGGGACGCAGTATTTT.

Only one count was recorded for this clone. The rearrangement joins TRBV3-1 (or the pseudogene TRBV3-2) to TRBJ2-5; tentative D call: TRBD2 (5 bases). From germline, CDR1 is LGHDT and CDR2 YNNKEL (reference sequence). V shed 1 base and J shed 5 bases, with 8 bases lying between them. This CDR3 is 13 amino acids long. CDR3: CASSQVAGETQYF. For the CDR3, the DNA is TGTGCCAGCAGCCAAGTGGCGGGCGAGACCCAGTACTTC.

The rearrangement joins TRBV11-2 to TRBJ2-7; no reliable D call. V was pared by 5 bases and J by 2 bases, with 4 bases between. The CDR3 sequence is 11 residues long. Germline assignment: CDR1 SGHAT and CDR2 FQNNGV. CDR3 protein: CASSRAYEQYF. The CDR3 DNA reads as TGTGCCAGCAGCCGAGCCTACGAGCAGTACTTC.

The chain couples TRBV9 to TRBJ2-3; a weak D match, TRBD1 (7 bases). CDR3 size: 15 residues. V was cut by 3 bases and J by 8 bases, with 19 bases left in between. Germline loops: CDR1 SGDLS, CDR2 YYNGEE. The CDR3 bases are TGTGCCAGCAGCGGAGGGGACAGTCGGGAGAGTACGCAGTATTTT. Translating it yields CASSGGDSRESTQYF.

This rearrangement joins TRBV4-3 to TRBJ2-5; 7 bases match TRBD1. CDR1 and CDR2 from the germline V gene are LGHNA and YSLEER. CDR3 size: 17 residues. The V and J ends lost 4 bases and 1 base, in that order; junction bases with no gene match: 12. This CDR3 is CASSPQDGTESQETQYF. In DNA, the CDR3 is TGCGCCAGCAGCCCCCAGGATGGGACAGAGAGCCAAGAGACCCAGTACTTC.

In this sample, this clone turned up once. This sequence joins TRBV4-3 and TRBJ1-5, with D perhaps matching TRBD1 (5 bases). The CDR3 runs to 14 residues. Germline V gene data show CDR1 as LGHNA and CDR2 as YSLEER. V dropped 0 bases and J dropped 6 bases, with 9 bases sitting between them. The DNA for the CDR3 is TGCGCCAGCAGCCAAGACCAGGGCGCTCAGCCCCAGCATTTT. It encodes CASSQDQGAQPQHF.

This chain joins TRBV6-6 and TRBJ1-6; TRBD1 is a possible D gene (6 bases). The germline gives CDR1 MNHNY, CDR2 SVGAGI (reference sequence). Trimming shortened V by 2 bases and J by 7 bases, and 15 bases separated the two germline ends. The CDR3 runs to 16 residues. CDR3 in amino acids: CASSYGPGVENSPLHF. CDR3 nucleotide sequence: TGTGCCAGCAGTTACGGGCCAGGGGTAGAGAATTCACCCCTCCACTTT.

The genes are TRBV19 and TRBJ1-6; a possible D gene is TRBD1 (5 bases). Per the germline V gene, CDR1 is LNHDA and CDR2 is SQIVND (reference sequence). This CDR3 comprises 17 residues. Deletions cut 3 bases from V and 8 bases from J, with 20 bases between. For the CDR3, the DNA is TGTGCCAGTAGTATCGTACCAGGGTCGCGGTGGTATTCACCCCTCCACTTT. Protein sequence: CASSIVPGSRWYSPLHF.

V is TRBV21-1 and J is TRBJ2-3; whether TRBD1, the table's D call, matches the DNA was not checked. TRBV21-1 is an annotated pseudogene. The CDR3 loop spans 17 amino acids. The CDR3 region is CASSKALLGQETDTQYF. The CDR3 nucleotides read TGTGCCAGCAGCAAAGCGCTATTAGGACAGGAGACAGATACGCAGTATTTT.

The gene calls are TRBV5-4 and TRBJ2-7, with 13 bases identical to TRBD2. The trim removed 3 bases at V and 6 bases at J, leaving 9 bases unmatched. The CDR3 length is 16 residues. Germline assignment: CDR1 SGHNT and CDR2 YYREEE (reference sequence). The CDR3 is CASSYRLAGGLTEQYF. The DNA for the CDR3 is TGTGCCAGCAGCTACCGACTAGCGGGGGGCCTCACCGAGCAGTACTTC. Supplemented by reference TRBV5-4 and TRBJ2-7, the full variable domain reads ETGVTQSPTHLIKTRGQQVTLRCSSQSGHNTVSWYQQALGQGPQFIFQYYREEENGRGNFPPRFSGLQFPNYSSELNVNALELDDSALYLCASSYRLAGGLTEQYFGPGTRLTVT.

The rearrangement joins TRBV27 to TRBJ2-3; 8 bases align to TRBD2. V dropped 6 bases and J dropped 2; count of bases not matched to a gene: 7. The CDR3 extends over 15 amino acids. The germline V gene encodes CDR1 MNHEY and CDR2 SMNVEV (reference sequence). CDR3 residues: CASRVAGLYTDTQYF. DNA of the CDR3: TGTGCCAGCAGAGTAGCGGGGTTATACACAGATACGCAGTATTTT.

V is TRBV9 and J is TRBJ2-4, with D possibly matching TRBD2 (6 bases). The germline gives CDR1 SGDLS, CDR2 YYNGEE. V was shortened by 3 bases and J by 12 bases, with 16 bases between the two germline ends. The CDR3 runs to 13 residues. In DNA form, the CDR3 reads TGTGCCAGCAGCGGGGGCGGGGCCCACAATCAGTACTTC. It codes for CASSGGGAHNQYF. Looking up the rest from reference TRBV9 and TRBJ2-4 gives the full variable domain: DSGVTQTPKHLITATGQRVTLRCSPRSGDLSVYWYQQSLDQGLQFLIQYYNGEERAKGNILERFSAQQFPDLHSELNLSSLELGDSALYFCASSGGGAHNQYFGAGTRLSVL.

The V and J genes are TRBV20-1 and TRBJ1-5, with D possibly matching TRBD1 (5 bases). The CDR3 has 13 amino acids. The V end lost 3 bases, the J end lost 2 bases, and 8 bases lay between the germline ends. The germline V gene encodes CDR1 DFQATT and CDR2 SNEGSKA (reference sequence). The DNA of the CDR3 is TGCAGTGCTAGTTTACAGGGCAATCAGCCCCAGCATTTT. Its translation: CSASLQGNQPQHF.

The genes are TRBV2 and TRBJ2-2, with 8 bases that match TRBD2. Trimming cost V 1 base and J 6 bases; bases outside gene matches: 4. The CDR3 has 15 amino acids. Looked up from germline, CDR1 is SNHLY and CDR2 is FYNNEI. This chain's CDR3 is CASSEGGLGAGELFF. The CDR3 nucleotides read TGTGCCAGCAGTGAAGGGGGACTAGGGGCCGGGGAGCTGTTTTTT.

CDR3 DNA sequence: TGTGCCAGCAGCCCCGGTGGCGGGGGCCCCTACAATGAGCAGTTCTTC. Its translation is CASSPGGGGPYNEQFF. The chain recombines TRBV7-6 with TRBJ2-1; possible D gene TRBD2, 7 bases. The CDR3 spans 16 residues. Trimming shortened V by 5 bases and J by 2 bases, and 16 bases separated the two germline ends. The V gene's germline CDR1 is SGHVS and CDR2 FNYEAQ.

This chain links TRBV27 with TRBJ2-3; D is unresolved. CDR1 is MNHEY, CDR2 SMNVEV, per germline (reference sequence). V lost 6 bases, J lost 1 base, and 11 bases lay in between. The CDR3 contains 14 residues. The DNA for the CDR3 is TGTGCCAGCAGCATCGGCCAGGGCACAGATACGCAGTATTTT. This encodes CASSIGQGTDTQYF.

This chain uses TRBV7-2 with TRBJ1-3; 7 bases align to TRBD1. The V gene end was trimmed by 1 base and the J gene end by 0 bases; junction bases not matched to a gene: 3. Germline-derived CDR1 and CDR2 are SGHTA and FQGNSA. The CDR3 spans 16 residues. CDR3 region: CASSLGDRNSGNTIYF. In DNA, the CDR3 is TGTGCCAGCAGCTTAGGGGACAGAAACTCTGGAAACACCATATATTTT.

CDR3: CASSQGRGMNTEAFF. CDR3 in DNA: TGTGCCAGCAGCCAAGGACGGGGAATGAACACTGAAGCTTTCTTT. The rearrangement uses TRBV11-3 and TRBJ1-1; no clear D gene. The V end was cut by 5 bases, the J end by 0 bases, with 13 bases between. Germline V gene sequence: CDR1 SGHNT, CDR2 YENEEA. The CDR3 is 15 amino acids.

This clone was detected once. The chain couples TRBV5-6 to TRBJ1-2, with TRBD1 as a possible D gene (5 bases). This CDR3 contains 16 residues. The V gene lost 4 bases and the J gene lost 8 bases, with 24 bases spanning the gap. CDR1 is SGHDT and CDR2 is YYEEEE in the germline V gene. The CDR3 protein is CASSIDVQGGLGGYTF. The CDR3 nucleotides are TGTGCCAGCAGCATCGATGTGCAGGGAGGCCTAGGAGGCTACACCTTC.

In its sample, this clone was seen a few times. CDR3 amino acids: CASSLGSRQTNEKLFF. The CDR3 DNA reads as TGTGCCAGCAGCTTGGGGTCTCGGCAAACTAATGAAAAACTGTTTTTT. The genes are TRBV5-4 and TRBJ1-4; D is unresolved. Looked up from germline, CDR1 is SGHNT and CDR2 is YYREEE (reference sequence). This CDR3 spans 16 amino acids. The V end was cut by 0 bases, the J end by 1 base, with 10 bases between.

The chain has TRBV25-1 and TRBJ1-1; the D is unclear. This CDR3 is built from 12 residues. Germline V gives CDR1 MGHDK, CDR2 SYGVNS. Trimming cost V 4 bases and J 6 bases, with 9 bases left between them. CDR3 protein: CASSVGNPEAFF. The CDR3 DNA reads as TGTGCCAGCAGTGTAGGTAACCCTGAAGCTTTCTTT.

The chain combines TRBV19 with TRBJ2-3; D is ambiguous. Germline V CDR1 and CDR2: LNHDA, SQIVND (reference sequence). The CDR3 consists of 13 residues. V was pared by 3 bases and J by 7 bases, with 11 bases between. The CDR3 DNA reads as TGTGCCAGTAGTATTGGTGGTGGGAATACGCAGTATTTT. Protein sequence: CASSIGGGNTQYF.

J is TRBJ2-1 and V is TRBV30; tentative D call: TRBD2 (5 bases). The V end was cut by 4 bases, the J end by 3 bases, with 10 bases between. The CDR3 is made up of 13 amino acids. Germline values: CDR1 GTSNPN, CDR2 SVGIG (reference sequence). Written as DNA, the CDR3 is TGTGCCTGGACTAGCTTGAACTACAATGAGCAGTTCTTC. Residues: CAWTSLNYNEQFF.

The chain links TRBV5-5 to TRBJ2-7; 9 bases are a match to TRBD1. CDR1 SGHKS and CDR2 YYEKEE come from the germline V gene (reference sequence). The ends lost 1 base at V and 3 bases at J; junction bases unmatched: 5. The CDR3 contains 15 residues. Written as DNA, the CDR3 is TGTGCCAGCAGCTTGTATCCGGACAGGGGCTACGAGCAGTACTTC. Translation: CASSLYPDRGYEQYF.

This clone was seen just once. This CDR3 is CASSPRQGRANEQFF. As DNA, the CDR3 is TGTGCCAGCTCACCCCGACAGGGTCGGGCCAATGAGCAGTTCTTC. The chain is built from TRBV18 and TRBJ2-1, with 7 nucleotides matching TRBD1. With 3 bases clipped from V and 6 bases from J, the junction kept 8 bases outside the gene matches. This CDR3 spans 15 amino acids. Germline assignment: CDR1 KGHSH and CDR2 LQKENI. The complete variable domain, with remaining parts taken from reference TRBV18 and TRBJ2-1, reads NAGVMQNPRHLVRRRGQEARLRCSPMKGHSHVYWYRQLPEEGLKFMVYLQKENIIDESGMPKERFSAEFPKEGPSILRIQQVVRGDSAAYFCASSPRQGRANEQFFGPGTRLTVL.

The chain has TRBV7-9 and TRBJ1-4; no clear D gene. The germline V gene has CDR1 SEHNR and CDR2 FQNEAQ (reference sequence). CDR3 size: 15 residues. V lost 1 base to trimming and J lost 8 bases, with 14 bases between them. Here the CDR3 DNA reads TGTGCCAGCAGCTTAGTCGGAGGCCACCGGGAAAAACTGTTTTTT. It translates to CASSLVGGHREKLFF.

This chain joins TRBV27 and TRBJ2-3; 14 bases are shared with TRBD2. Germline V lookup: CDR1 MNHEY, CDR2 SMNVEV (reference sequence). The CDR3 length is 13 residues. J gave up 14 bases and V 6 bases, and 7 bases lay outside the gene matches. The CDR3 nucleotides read TGTGCCAGCAGCCTGGGACTAGCGGGGGTCCTGTATTTT. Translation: CASSLGLAGVLYF.

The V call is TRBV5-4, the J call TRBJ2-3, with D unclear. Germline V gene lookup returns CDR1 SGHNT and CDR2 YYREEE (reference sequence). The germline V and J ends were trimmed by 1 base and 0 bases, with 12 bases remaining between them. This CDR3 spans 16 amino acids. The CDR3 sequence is CASSLLAITSTDTQYF. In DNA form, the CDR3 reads TGTGCCAGCAGCTTGCTGGCTATTACTAGCACAGATACGCAGTATTTT.

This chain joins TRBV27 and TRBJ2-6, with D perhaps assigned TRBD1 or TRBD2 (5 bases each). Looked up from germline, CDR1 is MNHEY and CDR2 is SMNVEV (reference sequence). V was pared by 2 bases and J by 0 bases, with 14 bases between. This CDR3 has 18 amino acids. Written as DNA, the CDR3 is TGTGCCAGCAGTTTAGACTCGGGACGGTCCTCTGGGGCCAACGTCCTGACTTTC. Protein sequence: CASSLDSGRSSGANVLTF.